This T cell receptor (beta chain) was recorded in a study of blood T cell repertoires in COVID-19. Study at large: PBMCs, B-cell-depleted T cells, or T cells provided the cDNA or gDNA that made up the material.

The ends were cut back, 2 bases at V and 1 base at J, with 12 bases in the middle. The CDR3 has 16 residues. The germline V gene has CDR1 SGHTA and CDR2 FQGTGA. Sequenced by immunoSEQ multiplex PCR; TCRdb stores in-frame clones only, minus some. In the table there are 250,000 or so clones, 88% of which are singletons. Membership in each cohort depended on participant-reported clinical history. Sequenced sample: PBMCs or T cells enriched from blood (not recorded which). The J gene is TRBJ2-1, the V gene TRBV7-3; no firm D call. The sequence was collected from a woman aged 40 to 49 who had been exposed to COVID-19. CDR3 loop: CASSLLGPPSYNEQFF. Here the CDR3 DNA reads TGTGCCAGCAGCTTACTTGGCCCCCCGTCCTACAATGAGCAGTTCTTC.